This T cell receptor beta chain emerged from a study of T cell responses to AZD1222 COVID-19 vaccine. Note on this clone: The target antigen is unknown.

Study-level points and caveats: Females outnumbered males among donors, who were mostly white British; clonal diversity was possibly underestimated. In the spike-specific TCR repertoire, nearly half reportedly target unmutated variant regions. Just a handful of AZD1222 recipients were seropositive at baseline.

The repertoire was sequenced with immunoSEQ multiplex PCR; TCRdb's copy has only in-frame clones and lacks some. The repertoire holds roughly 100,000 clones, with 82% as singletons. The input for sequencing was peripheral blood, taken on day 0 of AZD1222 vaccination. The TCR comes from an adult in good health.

In DNA form, the CDR3 reads TGTGCCAGCAGCCAAGTAGGGGGACAGGGGGCGAGCACTGAAGCTTTCTTT. Its protein product is CASSQVGGQGASTEAFF. V usage is TRBV3-1 (or the pseudogene TRBV3-2) and J usage is TRBJ1-1; 12 bases line up with TRBD1. This CDR3 has 17 residues. Trimming at V came to 1 base and at J to 4 bases, leaving 7 bases not matched to a gene. The germline CDR1 and CDR2 sequences are LGHDT and YNNKEL (reference sequence).